This T cell receptor (beta chain) was found in a study of blood T cell repertoires in COVID-19. The repertoire was sequenced with immunoSEQ multiplex PCR; TCRdb's copy has only in-frame clones and lacks some. The repertoire has about 250,000 clones, about four fifths of them found once; the top ten carry 8.6%. Germline values: CDR1 MNHNS, CDR2 SASEGT. V gave up 3 bases and J gave up 8 bases; unmatched junction bases: 7. The CDR3 is 15 residues long. This TCR came from a man in his forties with active or convalescent COVID-19. The chain links TRBV6-1 to TRBJ1-4, with TRBD1 identical over 9 bases. Material: peripheral blood. For the CDR3, the DNA is TGTGCCAGCAGTGAGGGGACAGGGCGAGTAGAAAAACTGTTTTTT. This sequence encodes CASSEGTGRVEKLFF.